Presented here are 4 T cell receptor beta chains from one specimen sequenced in a study of patients and donors after allogeneic stem cell transplantation. One entry per CDR3 protein results from TCRdb running MiXCR on the RT-PCR reads. The sample holds roughly 880,000 distinct CDR3 sequences, about a sixth seen once. Material for sequencing was blood, either unsorted or a sorted T cell fraction (not recorded which). These receptor sequences come from a human donor who was either an allogeneic HSCT recipient or a stem cell or donor lymphocyte infusion donor (not recorded which). It is not recorded whose cells these are; they may come from a transplant donor.

A few counts support this clonotype. V and J are TRBV7-4 and TRBJ1-4; D is perhaps TRBD1 (5 bases). CDR1 SGHVT and CDR2 SQSDAQ come from the germline V gene. V dropped 5 bases and J dropped 8 bases, with 18 bases sitting between them. The CDR3 totals 15 residues. The CDR3 sequence: CASSPRKDIEEKLFF. In DNA, the CDR3 is TGTGCCAGCAGCCCTCGGAAGGACATTGAGGAAAAACTGTTTTTT.

The chain is built from TRBV6-2 or TRBV6-3 and TRBJ2-5, with no clear D. Germline V gene lookup returns CDR1 MNHEY and CDR2 SVGEGT. The CDR3 extends over 14 amino acids. Trimming removed 2 bases from V and 0 bases from J, with 7 bases in between. The CDR3 DNA reads as TGTGCCAGCAGTTACCTACAGTACCAAGAGACCCAGTACTTC. Protein product: CASSYLQYQETQYF.

Details on this clonotype: At one end the junction does not follow the germline gene, possibly because of a read error. The chain uses TRBV5-8 and TRBJ2-1, with 7 nucleotides matching TRBD2. CDR1 and CDR2 from the germline V gene are SGHTS and YDEGEE. The CDR3 is made up of 15 amino acids. The CDR3: CASGFQERGYNEQFF. Written as DNA, the CDR3 is TGTGCCAGCGGCTTCCAGGAGCGGGGCTACAATGAGCAGTTCTTC. Variable domain in full (rest from reference TRBV5-8 and TRBJ2-1): EAGVTQSPTHLIKTRGQQATLRCSPISGHTSVYWYQQALGLGLQFLLWYDEGEERNRGNFPPRFSGRQFPNYSSELNVNALELEDSALYLCASGFQERGYNEQFFGPGTRLTVL.

This clonotype showed up just a few times. DNA of the CDR3: TGCAGTGCTAGAGATTGGAGGGTGGGGACCGGGGAGCTGTTTTTT. It codes for CSARDWRVGTGELFF. This chain uses TRBV20-1 with TRBJ2-2; TRBD2 is a possible D gene (6 bases). V shed 0 bases and J shed 5 bases, with 13 bases lying between them. Germline V lookup: CDR1 DFQATT, CDR2 SNEGSKA (reference sequence). The CDR3 is 15 residues long.